This TCR beta chain was recorded in a study of blood T cells in healthy people across ages. The V end was cut by 0 bases, the J end by 2 bases, with 17 bases between. The germline gives CDR1 MGHRA, CDR2 YSYEKL. This CDR3 contains 18 residues. With a J-beta primer mix and a sample-barcoded 5' primer, a second PCR ran about 7 to 12 cycles. One entry per CDR3 protein, called by TCRdb with MiXCR from the 5' RACE reads. The sample yields about 640,000 distinct CDR3 sequences, about 54% seen once. This clonotype was detected only a few times. What it binds is unknown. Study-level findings and limits: Strong correlation was found linking TCR beta diversity to naive T cell percentage. There were more naive CD4+ cells and higher diversity in long-lived donors than in aged donors. Using unsorted PBMCs precluded a conclusive naive versus antigen-experienced comparison.

The gene calls are TRBV4-1 and TRBJ2-1, with D uncertain. The material sequenced was blood. This sequence originates from a man in his sixties in good health. CDR3 coding DNA: TGCGCCAGCAGCCAAGAGGGGTTTCGTGGGATCGCCTACAATGAGCAGTTCTTC. Translating gives CASSQEGFRGIAYNEQFF.